This T cell receptor (beta chain) was observed in a study of shared clonotypes between healthy human individuals. Study results and limitations: Collection of samples was limited to blood; tissue repertoires likely differ.

On this clone: Its antigen is currently unknown.

The data were produced by immunoSEQ multiplex PCR, yet TCRdb's version contains in-frame clones alone and is incomplete. The sample lists 500,000 to 650,000 clones, around 76% seen once, with around 12% in the top ten. This clonotype originated in a woman in her forties in good health. Some clones in this sample may be carry-over from other donors' samples. Source material: PBMCs.

CDR3 residues: CASSGPYEQYF. The CDR3 region has the DNA TGTGCCAGCAGCGGACCCTACGAGCAGTACTTC. The V and J genes are TRBV27 and TRBJ2-7; no clear D. Germline V gene data show CDR1 as MNHEY and CDR2 as SMNVEV (reference sequence). V lost 6 bases, J lost 2 bases, and 5 bases lay in between. CDR3 length: 11 amino acids.